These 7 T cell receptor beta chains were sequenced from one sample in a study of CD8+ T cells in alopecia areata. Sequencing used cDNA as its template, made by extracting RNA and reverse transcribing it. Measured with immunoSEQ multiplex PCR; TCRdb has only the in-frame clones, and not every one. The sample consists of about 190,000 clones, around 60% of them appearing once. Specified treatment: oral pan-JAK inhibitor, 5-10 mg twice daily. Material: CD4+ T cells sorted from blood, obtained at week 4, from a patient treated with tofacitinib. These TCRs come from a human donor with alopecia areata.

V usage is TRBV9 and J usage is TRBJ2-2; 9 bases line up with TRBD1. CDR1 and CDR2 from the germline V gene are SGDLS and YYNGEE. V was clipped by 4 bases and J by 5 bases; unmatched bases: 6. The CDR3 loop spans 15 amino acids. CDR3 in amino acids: CASSTGGGYTGELFF. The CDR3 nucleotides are TGTGCCAGCAGCACAGGGGGCGGTTATACCGGGGAGCTGTTTTTT.

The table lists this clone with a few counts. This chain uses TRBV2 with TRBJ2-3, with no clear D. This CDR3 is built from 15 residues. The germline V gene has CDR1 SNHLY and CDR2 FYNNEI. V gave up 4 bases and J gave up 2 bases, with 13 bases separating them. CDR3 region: CASSGGRPVTDTQYF. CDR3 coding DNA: TGTGCCAGCAGTGGAGGCAGACCTGTCACAGATACGCAGTATTTT.

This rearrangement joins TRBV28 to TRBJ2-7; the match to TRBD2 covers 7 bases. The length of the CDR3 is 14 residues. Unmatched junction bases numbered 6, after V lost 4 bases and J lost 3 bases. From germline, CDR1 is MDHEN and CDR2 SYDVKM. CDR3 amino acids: CASSSASGYYEQYF. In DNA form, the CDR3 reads TGTGCCAGCAGTTCCGCTAGCGGATACTACGAGCAGTACTTC.

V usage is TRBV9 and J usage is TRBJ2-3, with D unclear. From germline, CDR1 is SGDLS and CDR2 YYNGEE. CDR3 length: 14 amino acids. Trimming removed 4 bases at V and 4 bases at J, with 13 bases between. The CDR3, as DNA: TGTGCCAGCAGCATTGGACCCGGCGCAGATACGCAGTATTTT. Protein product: CASSIGPGADTQYF.

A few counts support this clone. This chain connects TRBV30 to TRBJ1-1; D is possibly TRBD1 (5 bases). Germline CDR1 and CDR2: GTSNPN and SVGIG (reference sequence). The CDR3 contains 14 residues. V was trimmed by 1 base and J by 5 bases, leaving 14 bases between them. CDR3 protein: CAWSGGRGVTEAFF. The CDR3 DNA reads TGTGCCTGGAGTGGGGGAAGGGGTGTAACTGAAGCTTTCTTT.

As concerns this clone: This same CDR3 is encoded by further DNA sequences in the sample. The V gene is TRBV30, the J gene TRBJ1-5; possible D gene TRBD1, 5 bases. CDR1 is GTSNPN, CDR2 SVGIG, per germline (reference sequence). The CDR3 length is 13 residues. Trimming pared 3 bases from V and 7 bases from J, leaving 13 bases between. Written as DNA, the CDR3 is TGTGCCTGGAGCGCGGGGGGAGGACAGCCCCAGCATTTT. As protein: CAWSAGGGQPQHF.

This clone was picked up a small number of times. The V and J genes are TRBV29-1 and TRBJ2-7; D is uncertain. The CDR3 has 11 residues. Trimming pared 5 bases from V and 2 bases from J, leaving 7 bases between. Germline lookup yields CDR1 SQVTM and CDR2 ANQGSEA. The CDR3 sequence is CSVRDTYEQYF. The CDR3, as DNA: TGCAGCGTTAGGGATACCTACGAGCAGTACTTC.